This T cell receptor beta chain comes out of a study of T cell responses to AZD1222 COVID-19 vaccine. Broader study findings: Only a handful of people who got AZD1222 tested seropositive at baseline.

Germline values: CDR1 SGHRS, CDR2 YFSETQ. Between the trimmed V and J ends, which lost 3 bases and 4 bases, there was a span of 10 bases. The CDR3 extends over 13 amino acids. The data were produced by immunoSEQ multiplex PCR, yet TCRdb's version contains in-frame clones alone and is incomplete. Of 75,000 to 100,000 clones detected, about 89% appear once; the ten largest clones hold about 1.5%. About this clone: Its specificity is not known.

This sequence originates from an adult in good health. Here the sequenced sample was peripheral blood, taken on day 0 of AZD1222 vaccination. This chain links TRBV5-1 with TRBJ1-1; D is undetermined. Written as DNA, the CDR3 is TGCGCCAGCAGCTCGGACTGGGGCACTGAAGCTTTCTTT. Its protein is CASSSDWGTEAFF.